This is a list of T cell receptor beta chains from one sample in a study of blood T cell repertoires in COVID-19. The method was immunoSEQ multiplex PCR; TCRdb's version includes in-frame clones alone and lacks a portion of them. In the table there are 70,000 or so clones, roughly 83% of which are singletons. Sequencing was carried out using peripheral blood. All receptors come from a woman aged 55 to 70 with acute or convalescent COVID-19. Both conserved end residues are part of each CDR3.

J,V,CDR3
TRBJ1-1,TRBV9,CASSAQDSLLEAFF
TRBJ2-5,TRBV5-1,CASSMEGGAQYF
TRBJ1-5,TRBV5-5,CASSLQGSNQPQHF
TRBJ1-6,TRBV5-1,CASSRDSPYNSPLHF
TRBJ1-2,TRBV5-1,CASSPSQGNYGYTF
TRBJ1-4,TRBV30,CAWSEWDRILF
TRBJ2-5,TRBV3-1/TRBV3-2,CASSFRSGRTQYF
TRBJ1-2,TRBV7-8,CASSPGVGGGYTF
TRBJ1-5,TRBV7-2,CASSSGQGRQPQHF
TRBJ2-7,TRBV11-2,CASSLDSDEQYF
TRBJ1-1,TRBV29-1,CSVKQGSEAFF
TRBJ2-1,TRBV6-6,CASSEDRGAYNEQFF
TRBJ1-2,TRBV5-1,CASSFSDTLNYGYTF
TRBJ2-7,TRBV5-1,CASSTGLAGVKDSYEQYF
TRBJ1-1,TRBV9,CASSTTGGVNTEAFF
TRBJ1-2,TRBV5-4,CASSALDRERGNYGYTF
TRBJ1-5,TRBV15,CATTKVRPGQGSGSQPQHF
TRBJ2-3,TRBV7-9,CASSLGQGSYF
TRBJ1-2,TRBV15,CATSRAIGGQGSNYGYTF
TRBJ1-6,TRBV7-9,CASSLVALESPLHF
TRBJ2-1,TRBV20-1,CSPSSHNEQFF
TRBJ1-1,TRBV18,CASSGAVDTEAFF
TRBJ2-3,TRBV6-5,CASSLGSANTDTQYF
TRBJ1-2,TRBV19,CASSLGQRYGYTF
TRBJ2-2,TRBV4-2,CASSQSREVPGELFF
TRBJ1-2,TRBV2,CASRNGRGGQGYTF
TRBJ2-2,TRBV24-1,CATSDLKQGDTGELFF
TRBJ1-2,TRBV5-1,CASLDSGGIDGYTF
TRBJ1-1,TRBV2,CASSDTVMNTEAFF
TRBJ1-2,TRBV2,CASSEVPRGQDGYTF
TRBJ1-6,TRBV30,CAWMGAYSSPLHF
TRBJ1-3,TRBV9,CASSVRGAASGNTIYF
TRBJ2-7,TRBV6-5,CASSAYEQYF
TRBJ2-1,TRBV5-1,CASSSSIYPPGGQFF
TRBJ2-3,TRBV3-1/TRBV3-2,CASSQRGGVGSTDTQYF
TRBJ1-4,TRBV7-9,CASSFWQGNEKLFF
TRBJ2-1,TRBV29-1,CSLRRGNNEQFF
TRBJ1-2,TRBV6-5,CASSSGGNNNYGYTF
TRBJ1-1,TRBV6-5,CASSLQGAGTEAFF